The source of this T cell receptor beta chain is a study of cytomegalovirus exposure and HLA in healthy donors. General observations from the study: A later analysis reportedly found fewer N-insertions in an Asian-associated ancestry cluster than the roughly 680-donor mean. In most subjects, TCR beta sequences reportedly gave accurate predictions of HLA-A and HLA-B alleles.

V shed 1 base and J shed 4 bases, with 8 bases lying between them. There are 14 residues in the CDR3. CDR1 and CDR2 (germline): SGHTA, FQGNSA. About this clone itself: Antigen: not known.

Amplification used 60 Vbeta primers and 13 Jbeta primers. Per the study methods: There were 70 million to 95 million unique TCR beta chains by a later count, and approximately 12 million of them were shared. Profiling relied on immunoSEQ multiplex PCR, and the TCRdb table lists in-frame clones only, not all of them. V, J and clone size are taken as reported in that table, and D and trimming were inferred from the DNA itself. This sample has about 200,000 clones, with over 75% found just once. This receptor was identified in a woman between 45 and 65 years old in good health and CMV-seronegative. Input material: PBMCs. V gene TRBV7-2 combines with J gene TRBJ1-3; possible D gene TRBD1, 6 bases. The CDR3 nucleotides read TGTGCCAGCAGCTTAGGGGGGGGCGGAAACACCATATATTTT. Translating gives CASSLGGGGNTIYF.